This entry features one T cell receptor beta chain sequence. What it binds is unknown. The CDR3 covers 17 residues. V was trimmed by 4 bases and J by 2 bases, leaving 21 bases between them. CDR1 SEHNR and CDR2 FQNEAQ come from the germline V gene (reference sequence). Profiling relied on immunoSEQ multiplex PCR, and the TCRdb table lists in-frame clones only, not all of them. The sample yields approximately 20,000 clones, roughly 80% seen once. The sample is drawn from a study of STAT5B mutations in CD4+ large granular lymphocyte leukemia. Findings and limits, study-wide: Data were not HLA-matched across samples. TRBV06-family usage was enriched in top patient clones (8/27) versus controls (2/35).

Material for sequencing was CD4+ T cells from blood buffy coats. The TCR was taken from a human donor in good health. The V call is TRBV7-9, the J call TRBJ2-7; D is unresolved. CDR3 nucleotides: TGTGCCAGCAGCTCTCAACCGTACAGCAGTACCGCCTACGAGCAGTACTTC. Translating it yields CASSSQPYSSTAYEQYF.